Below, one TCR beta chain is given with its context. Germline V gene lookup returns CDR1 SGHTA and CDR2 FQGTGA. The CDR3 extends over 18 amino acids. Unmatched junction bases numbered 5, after V lost 0 bases and J lost 1 base. In the original analysis: Scientists estimated how many nucleated cells there were by amplifying reference gene primers. Only in-frame clones appear in the TCRdb table, and some are missing; sequencing was by immunoSEQ multiplex PCR. V, J and clone size are taken as reported in that table, and D and trimming were inferred from the DNA itself. The profile shows tens of thousands of clones, over 65% of them singletons. This sample is drawn from a study of blood T cell repertoires in COVID-19. Study as a whole: Material from acute and convalescent COVID-19 was sourced from the United States, Italy and Spain. T cells, B-cell-depleted T cells, or PBMCs supplied cDNA or gDNA.

Sequenced input: peripheral blood. This receptor was identified in a human donor with acute or convalescent COVID-19. The donor label of this sample is uncertain. V and J are TRBV7-3 and TRBJ2-2; 10 nucleotides agree with TRBD1. CDR3 in DNA: TGTGCCAGCAGCTTAACAATCGGACAGGGGGGGAACACCGGGGAGCTGTTTTTT. It yields the protein CASSLTIGQGGNTGELFF.